This T cell receptor beta chain was identified in a study of T-cell memory formation after mild COVID-19. Whole-study context: The two donors had largely donor-specific TCR clusters.

TCRdb analysed the 5' RACE reads with MiXCR anew, one entry per CDR3 protein. The data show about 340,000 distinct CDR3 sequences, around an eighth seen once. General study points: Contracting CD4+ clones were located mainly in CM and EM, and CD8+ clones in EMRA. The authors did not confirm SARS-CoV-2 specificity of second-wave clones peaking day 37.

Germline V gene lookup returns CDR1 PRHDT and CDR2 FYEKMQ (reference sequence). This CDR3 has 15 amino acids. V shed 7 bases and J 3 bases; nucleotides not matched to a gene: 10. Concerning this clonotype itself: As yet, its antigen is unknown.

The receptor comes from a man younger than 35 who had mild COVID-19 (a few samples of this study predate the infection). Cell type and time point are not known. The sample comprised PBMCs or a T cell subset sorted from them (not recorded which). V gene TRBV13 combines with J gene TRBJ1-1; 8 bases are shared with TRBD1. CDR3: CASTLDRGGDTEAFF. In nucleotides, the CDR3 is TGTGCCAGCACCCTAGACAGGGGAGGGGACACTGAAGCTTTCTTT.